The clone carrying this T cell receptor beta chain has only one observation. Its antigen remains unidentified. Mixed chimerism was transient after nonmyeloablative marrow transplants from related graft donors. CD4+CD25+CD127- Tregs, CD4+CD25- non-Tregs, CD4 and CD8 cells were sorted. The CDR3 runs to 14 residues. This entry is derived from a study of Tregs in tolerant kidney transplant recipients. Study-level results: This study did not directly address biological reproducibility. Tregs expanded with activated donor B cells seemed most donor-specific. Antigen-driven expansion was suggested because donor-specific Tregs expanded more than all Tregs in tolerant patients.

Method: immunoSEQ multiplex PCR; TCRdb's copy keeps in-frame clones and lacks some. Of 50,000 or so clones listed, approximately 91% were seen once; the top ten hold approximately 16%. This sample comprised CD8+ T cells from blood (PBMCs), obtained 24 months after the transplant. The receptor was derived from a human patient who received a combined kidney and bone marrow transplant. Among the T cells, some may be from the graft donor. The V gene is TRBV12-2, the J gene TRBJ1-1. TRBV12-2 is tagged as a pseudogene. The CDR3 DNA reads as TGTGCAAGTCGCTTATTGGGAGAGAACACTGAAGCTTTCTTT. Its translation: CASRLLGENTEAFF.